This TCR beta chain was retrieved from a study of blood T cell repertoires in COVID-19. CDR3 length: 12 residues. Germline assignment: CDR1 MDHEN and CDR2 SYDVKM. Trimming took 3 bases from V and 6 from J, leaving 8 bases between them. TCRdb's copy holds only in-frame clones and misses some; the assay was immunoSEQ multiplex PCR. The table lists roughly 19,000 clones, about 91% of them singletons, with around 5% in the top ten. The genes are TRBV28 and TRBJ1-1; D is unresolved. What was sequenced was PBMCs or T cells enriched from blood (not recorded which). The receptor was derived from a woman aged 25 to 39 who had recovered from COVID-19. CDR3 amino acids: CASSFGVAEAFF. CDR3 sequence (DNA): TGTGCCAGCAGTTTCGGGGTGGCTGAAGCTTTCTTT. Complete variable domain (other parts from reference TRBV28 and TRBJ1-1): DVKVTQSSRYLVKRTGEKVFLECVQDMDHENMFWYRQDPGLGLRLIYFSYDVKMKEKGDIPEGYSVSREKKERFSLILESASTNQTSMYLCASSFGVAEAFFGQGTRLTVV.